This T cell receptor beta chain was found in a study of identical twins. Study-wide findings and caveats: The study drew conclusions from cross-sectional statistical analysis, not from following the same donors. Out-of-frame beta chain sequences displayed weaker excess sharing between twins.

This clonotype was counted many times. No antigen is known for it. TCRdb reanalysed the 5' RACE reads using MiXCR and keeps one entry per CDR3 protein. The sample lists 700,000 or so distinct CDR3 sequences; approximately 22% were seen once. The CDR3 length is 15 residues. Germline V gene lookup returns CDR1 SGHVS and CDR2 FNYEAQ. Trimming stripped 1 base from V and 1 base from J, with 8 bases between. The sample was also linked to a second study, of T cells expressing NK-cell markers.

The source is a woman aged 18-29 years in good health. The sample taken for sequencing was PBMCs. The chain is built from TRBV7-6 and TRBJ2-1, with D perhaps TRBD2 (5 bases). CDR3 bases: TGTGCCAGCAGCTTAGACAGCGGTTCCTACAATGAGCAGTTCTTC. Amino acids: CASSLDSGSYNEQFF.